A selection of T cell receptor beta chains follows, all from one sample in a study of regulatory T cells in long-lasting Graves disease. In TCRdb, the multiplex PCR reads were re-called with MiXCR into one record per CDR3 protein. Of about 330,000 distinct CDR3 sequences listed, under 20% are singletons. The same data also contributed to another study, on T cells in Graves' hyperthyroidism and ophthalmopathy.

The sequencing here drew on peripheral blood mononuclear cells (PBMCs), taken at new diagnosis, from a patient treated with antithyroid drugs. Receptors originate from a woman aged 18-30 years with Graves disease. CDR3s include the opening cysteine and the closing phenylalanine or tryptophan. Fields, in order: J gene, V gene, clone size, D gene, CDR3 protein, CDR3 DNA. A D gene is named only where the DNA matches it firmly. Clone size is shown for a subset of rows, as once, few, many or a class of expanded clone.

>TRBJ2-7|TRBV30|many|-
CARRGRSSYEQYF
TGTGCCCGAAGGGGCAGGAGCTCCTACGAGCAGTACTTC
>TRBJ1-6|TRBV3-1|many|-
CASSQGADYSPLHF
TGTGCCAGCAGCCAGGGCGCGGATTATTCACCCCTCCACTTT
>TRBJ2-3|TRBV3-1|many|-
CASSRMSRGASDTQYF
TGTGCCAGCAGCCGGATGAGCAGGGGGGCCTCAGATACGCAGTATTTT
>TRBJ2-7|TRBV24-1|many|-
CATSDPSNTYEQYF
TGTGCCACCAGTGATCCATCAAACACCTACGAGCAGTACTTC
>TRBJ2-1|TRBV29-1|-|-
CSVEVGGDEQFF
TGCAGCGTTGAAGTGGGAGGTGATGAGCAGTTCTTC
>TRBJ2-7|TRBV7-9|many|-
CASSPRAGSGEQYF
TGTGCCAGCAGCCCTCGGGCGGGCTCGGGGGAGCAGTACTTC
>TRBJ2-3|TRBV6-6|-|-
CASSPGTESNQPQYF
TGTGCCAGCAGCCCCGGGACGGAAAGCAATCAGCCCCAGTATTTT
>TRBJ2-7|TRBV28|many|-
CASSPLGHEQYF
TGTGCCAGCAGTCCCCTAGGGCACGAGCAGTACTTC
>TRBJ2-5|TRBV12-3/TRBV12-4|many|TRBD1
CASSGDREKETQYF
TGTGCCAGCAGTGGGGACAGGGAAAAAGAGACCCAGTACTTC
>TRBJ2-7|TRBV6-5|many|TRBD1
CASSYARGTGVSYEQYF
TGTGCCAGCAGTTACGCAAGGGGGACAGGGGTTTCCTACGAGCAGTACTTC
>TRBJ2-1|TRBV12-3/TRBV12-4|many|-
CASSKRDWLYNEQFF
TGTGCCAGCAGCAAAAGGGACTGGTTGTACAATGAGCAGTTCTTC
>TRBJ1-1|TRBV24-1|many|-
CATSGAGWGTEAFF
TGTGCCACCAGTGGGGCCGGGTGGGGCACTGAAGCTTTCTTT
>TRBJ1-4|TRBV2|many|-
CASTRGGSREKLFF
TGTGCCAGCACAAGGGGGGGGTCGAGGGAAAAACTGTTTTTT
>TRBJ1-1|TRBV19|many|TRBD1
CATRDREGTEAFF
TGTGCCACCCGAGACAGGGAGGGCACTGAAGCTTTCTTT
>TRBJ2-1|TRBV7-8|many|TRBD2
CASSYNPAGGSYNEQFF
TGTGCCAGCAGCTATAACCCAGCGGGGGGCTCCTACAATGAGCAGTTCTTC
>TRBJ2-2|TRBV6-2/TRBV6-3|few|TRBD2
CASSDLLAGGTGELFF
TGTGCCAGCAGTGACCTCCTGGCGGGGGGCACCGGGGAGCTGTTTTTT
>TRBJ1-2|TRBV9|-|-
CASSVEGLGYGYTF
TGTGCCAGCAGCGTTGAGGGATTAGGGTATGGCTACACCTTC
>TRBJ2-5|TRBV6-6|many|-
CASSYSLDMETQYF
TGTGCCAGCAGTTACTCGCTAGACATGGAGACCCAGTACTTC
>TRBJ2-2|TRBV24-1|many|-
CATSDYGTGRTGELFF
TGTGCCACCAGTGATTACGGAACAGGCCGGACCGGGGAGCTGTTTTTT
>TRBJ2-7|TRBV5-6|few|TRBD2
CASSPRASGDYEQYF
TGTGCCAGCAGCCCGAGGGCTAGCGGCGACTACGAGCAGTACTTC
>TRBJ2-7|TRBV3-1|once|TRBD2
CASSYRLAGEGYEQYF
TGTGCCAGCAGCTATCGACTAGCGGGAGAGGGGTACGAGCAGTACTTC
>TRBJ2-2|TRBV11-2|many|TRBD2
CASSPLAGGATGELFF
TGTGCCAGCAGCCCCCTAGCGGGGGGGGCCACCGGGGAGCTGTTTTTT